Presented here are 2 T cell receptor beta chains from one specimen sequenced in a study of CD4 T cell repertoires in COVID-19. Antigen specificity for these receptors is unknown. Generated by immunoSEQ multiplex PCR, the TCRdb table keeps only in-frame clones and is missing some. The sample yields some 530 clones, approximately 15% seen once. The source was memory CD4+ T cells, cultured in vitro, collected after recovery from COVID-19. The receptors derive from a human donor who had COVID-19.

By sample share, this clone is medium-sized. Other DNA sequences in the sample encode the same CDR3. The V gene is TRBV15, the J gene TRBJ2-7; TRBD1 aligns across 11 bases. V gave up 4 bases and J gave up 4 bases; unmatched junction bases: 3. The CDR3 contains 14 residues. Germline V gene sequence: CDR1 LNHNV, CDR2 YYDKDF (reference sequence). CDR3 region: CATSTDRGLYEQYF. CDR3 nucleotide sequence: TGTGCCACCAGCACGGACAGGGGGCTTTACGAGCAGTACTTC. The entire variable domain, with the rest obtained from reference TRBV15 and TRBJ2-7, is as follows: DAMVIQNPRYQVTQFGKPVTLSCSQTLNHNVMYWYQQKSSQAPKLLFHYYDKDFNNEADTPDNFQSRRPNTSFCFLDIRSPGLGDTAMYLCATSTDRGLYEQYFGPGTRLTVT.

In its sample, this clone was seen once. Given the absence of the conserved phenylalanine or tryptophan at the CDR3 end, a read error is likely. The limits of the CDR3 on the DNA are not certain, so only TCRdb's listed CDR3 is given. The chain couples TRBV2 to TRBJ1-1. 13 amino acids form the CDR3, both terminal residues included. Germline CDR1 reads SNHLY; CDR2 reads FYNNEI. This CDR3 reads CASGLGGGGARTI.